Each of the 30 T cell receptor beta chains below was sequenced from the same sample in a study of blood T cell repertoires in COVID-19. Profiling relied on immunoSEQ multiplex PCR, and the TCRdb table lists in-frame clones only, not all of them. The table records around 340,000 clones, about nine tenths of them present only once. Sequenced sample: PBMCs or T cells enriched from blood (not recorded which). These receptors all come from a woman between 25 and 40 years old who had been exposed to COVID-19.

In DNA, the CDR3 is TGTGCCAGCAGTCCGGGGACAGGGAATTCACCCCTCCACTTT. This encodes CASSPGTGNSPLHF. This chain links TRBV28 with TRBJ1-6; 9 nucleotides match TRBD1. The germline CDR1 and CDR2 sequences are MDHEN and SYDVKM. V trimming: 5 bases; J trimming: 7 bases; junction bases outside the gene matches: 3. This CDR3 is 14 amino acids long.

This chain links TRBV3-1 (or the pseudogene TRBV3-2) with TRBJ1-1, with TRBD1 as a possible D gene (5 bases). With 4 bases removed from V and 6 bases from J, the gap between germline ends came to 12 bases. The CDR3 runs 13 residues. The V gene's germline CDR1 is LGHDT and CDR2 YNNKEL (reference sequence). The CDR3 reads CASSRSGASEAFF. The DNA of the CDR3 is TGTGCCAGCAGCCGGAGCGGGGCTTCTGAAGCTTTCTTT.

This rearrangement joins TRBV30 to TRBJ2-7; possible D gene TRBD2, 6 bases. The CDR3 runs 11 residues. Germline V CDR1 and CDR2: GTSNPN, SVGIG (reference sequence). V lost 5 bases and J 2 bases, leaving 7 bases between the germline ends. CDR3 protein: CAWRTTYEQYF. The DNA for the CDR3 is TGTGCCTGGCGGACTACCTACGAGCAGTACTTC.

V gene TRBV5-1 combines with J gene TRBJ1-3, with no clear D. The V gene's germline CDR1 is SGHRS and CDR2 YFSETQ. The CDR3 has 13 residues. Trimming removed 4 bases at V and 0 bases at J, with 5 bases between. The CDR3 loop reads CASSTDSGNTIYF. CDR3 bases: TGCGCCAGCAGCACAGACTCTGGAAACACCATATATTTT.

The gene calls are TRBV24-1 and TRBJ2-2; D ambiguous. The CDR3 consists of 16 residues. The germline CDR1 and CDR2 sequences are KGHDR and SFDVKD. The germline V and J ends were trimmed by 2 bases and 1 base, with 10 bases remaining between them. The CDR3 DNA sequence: TGTGCCACCAGTGATTCCTTTGAGGTGAACACCGGGGAGCTGTTTTTT. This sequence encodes CATSDSFEVNTGELFF.

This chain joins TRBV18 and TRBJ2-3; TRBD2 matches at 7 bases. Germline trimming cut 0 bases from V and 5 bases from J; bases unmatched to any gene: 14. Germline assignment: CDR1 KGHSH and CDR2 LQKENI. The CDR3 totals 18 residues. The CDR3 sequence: CASSPPLPGLPIGDTQYF. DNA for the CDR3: TGTGCCAGCTCACCACCATTACCGGGACTACCTATCGGAGATACGCAGTATTTT. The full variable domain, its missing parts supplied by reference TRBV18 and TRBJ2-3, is NAGVMQNPRHLVRRRGQEARLRCSPMKGHSHVYWYRQLPEEGLKFMVYLQKENIIDESGMPKERFSAEFPKEGPSILRIQQVVRGDSAAYFCASSPPLPGLPIGDTQYFGPGTRLTVL.

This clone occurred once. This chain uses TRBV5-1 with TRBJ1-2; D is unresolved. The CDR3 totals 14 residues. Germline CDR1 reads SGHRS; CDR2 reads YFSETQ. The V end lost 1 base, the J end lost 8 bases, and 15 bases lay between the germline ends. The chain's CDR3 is CASSLSLEGKGYTF. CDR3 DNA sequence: TGCGCCAGCAGCTTGTCGCTCGAGGGAAAGGGCTACACCTTC.

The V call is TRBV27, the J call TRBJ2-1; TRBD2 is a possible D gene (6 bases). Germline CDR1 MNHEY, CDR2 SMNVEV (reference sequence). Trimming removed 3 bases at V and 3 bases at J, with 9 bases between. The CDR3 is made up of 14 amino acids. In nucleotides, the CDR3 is TGTGCCAGCAGTTTCTGGGGAGGCTACAATGAGCAGTTCTTC. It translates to CASSFWGGYNEQFF.

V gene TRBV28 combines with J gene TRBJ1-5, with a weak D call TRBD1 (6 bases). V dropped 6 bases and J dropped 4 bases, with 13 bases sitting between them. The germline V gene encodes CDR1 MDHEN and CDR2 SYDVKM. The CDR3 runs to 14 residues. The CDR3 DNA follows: TGTGCCAGCAGCACCGACAGGAGGAATCAGCCCCAGCATTTT. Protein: CASSTDRRNQPQHF.

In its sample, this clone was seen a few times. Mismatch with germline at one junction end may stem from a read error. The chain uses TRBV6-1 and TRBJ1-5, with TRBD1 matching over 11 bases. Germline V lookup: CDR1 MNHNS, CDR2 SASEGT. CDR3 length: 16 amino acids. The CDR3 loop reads CASREGQGAHNQPQHF. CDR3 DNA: TGTGCCAGCAGGGAAGGACAGGGGGCACACAATCAGCCCCAGCATTTT.

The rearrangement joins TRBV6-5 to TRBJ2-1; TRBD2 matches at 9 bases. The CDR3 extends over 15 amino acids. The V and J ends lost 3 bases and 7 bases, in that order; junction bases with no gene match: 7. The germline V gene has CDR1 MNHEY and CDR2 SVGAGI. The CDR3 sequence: CASSYVAGGWNEQFF. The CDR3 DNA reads TGTGCCAGCAGTTATGTTGCGGGAGGGTGGAATGAGCAGTTCTTC.

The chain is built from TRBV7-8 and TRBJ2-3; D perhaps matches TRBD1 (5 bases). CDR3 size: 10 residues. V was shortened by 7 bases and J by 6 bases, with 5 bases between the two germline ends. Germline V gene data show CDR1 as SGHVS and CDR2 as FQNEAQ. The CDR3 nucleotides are TGTGCCAGCACAGGGGATACGCAGTATTTT. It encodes CASTGDTQYF.

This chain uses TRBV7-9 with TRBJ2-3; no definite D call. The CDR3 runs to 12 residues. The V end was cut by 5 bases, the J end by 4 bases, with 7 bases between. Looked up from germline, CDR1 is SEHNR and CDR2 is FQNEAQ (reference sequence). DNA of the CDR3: TGTGCCAGCAGCCCTTCCGCAGATACGCAGTATTTT. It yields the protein CASSPSADTQYF.

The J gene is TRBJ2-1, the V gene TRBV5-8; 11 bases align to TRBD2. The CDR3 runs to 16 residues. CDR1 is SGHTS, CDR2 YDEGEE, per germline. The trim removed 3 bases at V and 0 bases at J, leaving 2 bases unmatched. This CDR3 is CASSWTSGLSYNEQFF. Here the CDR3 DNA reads TGTGCCAGCAGCTGGACTAGCGGGCTCTCCTACAATGAGCAGTTCTTC.

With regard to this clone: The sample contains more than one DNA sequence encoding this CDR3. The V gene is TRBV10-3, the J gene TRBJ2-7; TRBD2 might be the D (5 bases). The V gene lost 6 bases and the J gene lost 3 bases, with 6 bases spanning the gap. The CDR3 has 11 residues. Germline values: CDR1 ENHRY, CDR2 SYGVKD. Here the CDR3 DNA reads TGTGCCATCAGGGGGAGCTACGAGCAGTACTTC. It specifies CAIRGSYEQYF.

As DNA, the CDR3 is TGTGCCACCAGCAGAGTGGCGGGGGGGGATACGCAGTATTTT. It yields the protein CATSRVAGGDTQYF. The chain is built from TRBV15 and TRBJ2-3; 9 bases are a match to TRBD2. The length of the CDR3 is 14 residues. Germline values: CDR1 LNHNV, CDR2 YYDKDF (reference sequence). The trim removed 1 base at V and 6 bases at J, leaving 2 bases unmatched.

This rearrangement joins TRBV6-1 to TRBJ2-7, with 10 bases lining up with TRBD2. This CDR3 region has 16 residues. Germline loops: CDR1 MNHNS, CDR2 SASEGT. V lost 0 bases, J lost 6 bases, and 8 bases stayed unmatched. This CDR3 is CASSEAPGAGGREQYF. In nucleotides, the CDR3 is TGTGCCAGCAGTGAAGCCCCCGGAGCGGGAGGGCGCGAGCAGTACTTC.

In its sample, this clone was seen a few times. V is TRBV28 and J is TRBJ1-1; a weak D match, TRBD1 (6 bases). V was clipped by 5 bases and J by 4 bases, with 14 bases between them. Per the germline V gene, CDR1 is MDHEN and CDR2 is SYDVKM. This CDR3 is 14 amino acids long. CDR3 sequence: CASSPTPRGTEAFF. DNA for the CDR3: TGTGCCAGCAGTCCCACTCCCAGGGGCACTGAAGCTTTCTTT.

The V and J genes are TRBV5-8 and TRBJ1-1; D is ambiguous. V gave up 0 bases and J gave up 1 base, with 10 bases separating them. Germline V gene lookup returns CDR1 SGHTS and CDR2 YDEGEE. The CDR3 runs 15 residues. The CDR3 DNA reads TGTGCCAGCAGCTTGGGGCAGTGGAGGAACACTGAAGCTTTCTTT. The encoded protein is CASSLGQWRNTEAFF.

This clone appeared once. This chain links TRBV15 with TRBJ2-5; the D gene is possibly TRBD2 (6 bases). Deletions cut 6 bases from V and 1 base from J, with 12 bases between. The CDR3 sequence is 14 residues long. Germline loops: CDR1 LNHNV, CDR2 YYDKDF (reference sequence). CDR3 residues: CATSLWTTQETQYF. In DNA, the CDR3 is TGTGCCACCAGTTTGTGGACTACCCAAGAGACCCAGTACTTC.

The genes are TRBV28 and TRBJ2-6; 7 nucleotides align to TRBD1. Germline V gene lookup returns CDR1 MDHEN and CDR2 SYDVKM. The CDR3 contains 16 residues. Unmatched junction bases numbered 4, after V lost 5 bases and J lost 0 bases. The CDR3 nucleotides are TGTGCCAGCAGTCGGGGACAGCCCTCTGGGGCCAACGTCCTGACTTTC. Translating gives CASSRGQPSGANVLTF.

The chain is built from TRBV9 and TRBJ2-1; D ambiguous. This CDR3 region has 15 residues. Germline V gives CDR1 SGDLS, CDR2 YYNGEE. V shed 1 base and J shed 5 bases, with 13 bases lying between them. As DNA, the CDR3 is TGTGCCAGCAGCGTACGTTACAAAACCGACAATGAGCAGTTCTTC. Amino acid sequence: CASSVRYKTDNEQFF.

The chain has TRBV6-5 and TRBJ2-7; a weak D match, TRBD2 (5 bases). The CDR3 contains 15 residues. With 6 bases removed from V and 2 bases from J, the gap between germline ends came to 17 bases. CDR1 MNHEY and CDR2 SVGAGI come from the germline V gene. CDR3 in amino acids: CASSDPRDWTYEQYF. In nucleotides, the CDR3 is TGTGCCAGCAGCGACCCCCGGGATTGGACCTACGAGCAGTACTTC.

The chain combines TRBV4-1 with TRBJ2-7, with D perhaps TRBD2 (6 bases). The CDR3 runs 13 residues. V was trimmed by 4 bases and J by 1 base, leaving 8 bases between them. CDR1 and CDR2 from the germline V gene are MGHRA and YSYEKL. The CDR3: CASSPGLSYEQYF. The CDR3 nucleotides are TGCGCCAGCAGCCCCGGACTATCCTACGAGCAGTACTTC.

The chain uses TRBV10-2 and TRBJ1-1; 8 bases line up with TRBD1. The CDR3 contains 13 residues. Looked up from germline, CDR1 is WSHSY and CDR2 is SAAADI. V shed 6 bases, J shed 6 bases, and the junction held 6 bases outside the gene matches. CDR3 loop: CASRETGAPEAFF. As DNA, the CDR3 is TGCGCCAGCAGAGAGACAGGGGCCCCTGAAGCTTTCTTT.

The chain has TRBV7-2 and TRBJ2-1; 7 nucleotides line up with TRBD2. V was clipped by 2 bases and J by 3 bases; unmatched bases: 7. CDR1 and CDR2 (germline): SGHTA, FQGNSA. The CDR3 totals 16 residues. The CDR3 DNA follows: TGTGCCAGCAGCTTAAGGGACGGGACTATCTACAATGAGCAGTTCTTC. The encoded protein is CASSLRDGTIYNEQFF.

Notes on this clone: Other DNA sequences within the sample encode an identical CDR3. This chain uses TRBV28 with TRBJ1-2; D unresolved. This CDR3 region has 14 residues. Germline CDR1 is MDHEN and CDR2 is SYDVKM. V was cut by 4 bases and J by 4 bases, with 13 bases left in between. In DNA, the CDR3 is TGTGCCAGCAGTTCCCCGTCAGGAGGCTATGGCTACACCTTC. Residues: CASSSPSGGYGYTF.

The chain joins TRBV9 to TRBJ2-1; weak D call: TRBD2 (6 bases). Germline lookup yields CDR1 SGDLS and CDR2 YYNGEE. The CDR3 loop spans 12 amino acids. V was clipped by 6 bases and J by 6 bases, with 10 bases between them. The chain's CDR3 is CASTGDLNEQFF. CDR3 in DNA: TGTGCCAGCACGGGGGACCTCAATGAGCAGTTCTTC.

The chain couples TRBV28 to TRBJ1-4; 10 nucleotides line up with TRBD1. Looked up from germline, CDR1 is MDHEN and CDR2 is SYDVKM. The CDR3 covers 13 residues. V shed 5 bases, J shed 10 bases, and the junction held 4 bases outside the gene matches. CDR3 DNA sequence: TGTGCCAGCAGTCCGGGACAGGGGAGAAAACTGTTTTTT. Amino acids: CASSPGQGRKLFF.

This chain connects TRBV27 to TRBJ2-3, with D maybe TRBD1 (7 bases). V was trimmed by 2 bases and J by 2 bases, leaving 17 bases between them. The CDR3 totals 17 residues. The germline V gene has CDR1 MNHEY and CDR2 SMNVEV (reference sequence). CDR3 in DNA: TGTGCCAGCAGTTTAGGGGCCAGGGGGGCCACCACAGATACGCAGTATTTT. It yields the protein CASSLGARGATTDTQYF.